The 3 T cell receptor beta chains below were found in one sample sequenced in a study of CD8+CD57+ T cells in acquired aplastic anemia. Researchers used genomic DNA as the template to profile TCR beta VDJ and CDR3. MiXCR, applied by TCRdb to the reads, yields one record per CDR3 protein. The table includes approximately 200,000 distinct CDR3 sequences, around 49% detected once. Individuals selected for sequencing had exhibited CD8+CD57+ cell expansion on flow cytometry. Sequenced material: sorted CD4+, CD8+, or CD8+CD57+ T cells (not recorded which) from PBMCs. The receptors come from a human donor with aplastic anemia.

This clonotype has a count of ten or more. This rearrangement joins TRBV4-1 to TRBJ1-2, with no clear D. Trimming cost V 3 bases and J 0 bases, with 8 bases left between them. The CDR3 length is 14 residues. From germline, CDR1 is MGHRA and CDR2 YSYEKL. The CDR3 region is CASSQFITNYGYTF. The CDR3 region has the DNA TGCGCCAGCAGCCAGTTCATCACTAACTATGGCTACACCTTC.

This clonotype has just a few counts. Its ends do not fully match the called genes, so a read error is possible. V gene TRBV5-1 combines with J gene TRBJ1-1; D is unclear. The V gene's germline CDR1 is SGHRS and CDR2 YFSETQ. The CDR3 length is 13 residues. DNA of the CDR3: TGTGCCAGCAGCTTGCCAGAGAACACTGAAGCTTTCTTT. Its translation: CASSLPENTEAFF.

This clonotype showed up many times. This sequence joins TRBV20-1 and TRBJ2-1, with 8 bases fitting TRBD1. Per germline, CDR1 DFQATT and CDR2 SNEGSKA (reference sequence). CDR3 length equals 13 residues. Trimming at V came to 5 bases and at J to 4 bases, leaving 4 bases not matched to a gene. The CDR3 spells CSAAGTGYNEQFF. CDR3 coding DNA: TGCAGTGCTGCAGGGACAGGTTACAATGAGCAGTTCTTC.